This is a list of T cell receptor beta chains from one sample in a study of blood T cell repertoires in COVID-19. Sequencing used immunoSEQ multiplex PCR; TCRdb keeps in-frame clones, though not all of them. The sample lists roughly 220,000 clones, 80% to 90% occurring once. Input material: peripheral blood. All receptors come from a man older than 75 with acute or convalescent COVID-19. Each CDR3 is given with its conserved first and last residue. D genes are given only for firm matches. The size of a clone is reported for some rows only, either as once, few or many, or as a class for expanded clones.

TRBV5-6,.,TRBJ2-3,TRBD2,TGTGCCAGCAGCTTGCCGGGAGGGCCTACAGATACGCAGTATTTT,CASSLPGGPTDTQYF
TRBV6-6,.,TRBJ1-5,.,TGTGCCAGCAGACTTGGACAGAGCAATCAGCCCCAGCATTTT,CASRLGQSNQPQHF
TRBV5-1,.,TRBJ2-1,TRBD2,TGCGCCAGCAGCTCAGGAGGACTAGCGGGACGCCCGAATGAGCAGTTCTTC,CASSSGGLAGRPNEQFF
TRBV27,.,TRBJ2-5,TRBD1,TGTGCCAGCAGTTTCACTCGGACAGGGAAGGGAGAGACCCAGTACTTC,CASSFTRTGKGETQYF
TRBV7-9,.,TRBJ1-5,.,TGTGCCAGCAGCTCCCCGGGGCAGCCCCAGCATTTT,CASSSPGQPQHF
TRBV7-4,.,TRBJ1-1,TRBD1,TGTGCCAGCAGCTTAATAATCACAGGGGGCAGCGACACTGAAGCTTTCTTT,CASSLIITGGSDTEAFF
TRBV18,once,TRBJ1-1,.,TGTGCCAGCTCACCACAGCAGGTGAACACTGAAGCTTTCTTT,CASSPQQVNTEAFF
TRBV19,.,TRBJ1-3,.,TGTGCCAGTACACTAAGAATCGTCCCCGGAAACACCATATATTTT,CASTLRIVPGNTIYF
TRBV24-1,.,TRBJ2-2,.,TGTGCCACCAGTGAGACACAGGGGGCCAGGACTAGCGGGAACACCGGGGAGCTGTTTTTT,CATSETQGARTSGNTGELFF
TRBV6-1,.,TRBJ1-6,.,TGTGCCAGCAGTGAAGCTATAACGAGCTCCTATAATTCACCCCTCCACTTT,CASSEAITSSYNSPLHF
TRBV29-1,few,TRBJ1-1,.,TGCAGCGTCGCCTCCGGGGGATTGAACACTGAAGCTTTCTTT,CSVASGGLNTEAFF
TRBV5-1,.,TRBJ1-3,.,TGCGCCAGCAGCACCGCCGCGACGGGCTCTGGAAACACCATATATTTT,CASSTAATGSGNTIYF
TRBV3-1/TRBV3-2,.,TRBJ1-6,.,TGTGCCAGCAGCCAAGATCAGGCCAATCGATCACCCCTCCACTTT,CASSQDQANRSPLHF
TRBV6-1,.,TRBJ2-1,TRBD2,TGTGCCAGCAGTGAAGCTAGCGGGGGGTACAATGAGCAGTTCTTC,CASSEASGGYNEQFF